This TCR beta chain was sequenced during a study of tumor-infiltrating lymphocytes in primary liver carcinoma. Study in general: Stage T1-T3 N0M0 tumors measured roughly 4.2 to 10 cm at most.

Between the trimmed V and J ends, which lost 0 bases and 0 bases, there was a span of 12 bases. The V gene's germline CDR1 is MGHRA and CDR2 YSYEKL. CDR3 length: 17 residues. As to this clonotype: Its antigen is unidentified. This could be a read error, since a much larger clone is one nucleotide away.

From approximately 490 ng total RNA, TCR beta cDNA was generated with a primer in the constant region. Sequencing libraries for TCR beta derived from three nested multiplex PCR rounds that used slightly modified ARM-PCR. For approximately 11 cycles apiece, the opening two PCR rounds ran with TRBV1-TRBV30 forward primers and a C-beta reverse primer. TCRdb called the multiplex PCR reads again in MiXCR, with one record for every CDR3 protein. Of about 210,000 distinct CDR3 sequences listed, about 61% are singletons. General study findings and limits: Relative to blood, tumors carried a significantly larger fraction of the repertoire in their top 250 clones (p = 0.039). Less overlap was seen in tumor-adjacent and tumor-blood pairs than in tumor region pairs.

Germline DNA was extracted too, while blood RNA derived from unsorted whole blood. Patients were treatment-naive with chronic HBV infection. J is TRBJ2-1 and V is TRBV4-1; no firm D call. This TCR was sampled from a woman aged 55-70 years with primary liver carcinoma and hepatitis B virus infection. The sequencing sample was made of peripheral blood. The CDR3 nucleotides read TGCGCCAGCAGCCAAGATTTGGGCAGGTGCTCCTACAATGAGCAGTTCTTC. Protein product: CASSQDLGRCSYNEQFF.